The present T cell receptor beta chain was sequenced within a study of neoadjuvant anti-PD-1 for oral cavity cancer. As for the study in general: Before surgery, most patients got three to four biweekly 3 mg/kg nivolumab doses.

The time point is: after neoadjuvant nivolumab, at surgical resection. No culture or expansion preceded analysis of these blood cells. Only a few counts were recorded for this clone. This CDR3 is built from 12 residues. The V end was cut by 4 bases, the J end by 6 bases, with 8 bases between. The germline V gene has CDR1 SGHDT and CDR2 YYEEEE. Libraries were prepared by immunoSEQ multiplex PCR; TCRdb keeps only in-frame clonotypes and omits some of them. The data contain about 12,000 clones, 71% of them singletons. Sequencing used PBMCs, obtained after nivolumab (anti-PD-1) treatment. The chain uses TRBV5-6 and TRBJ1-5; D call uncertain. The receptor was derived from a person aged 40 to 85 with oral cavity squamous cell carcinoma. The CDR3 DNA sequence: TGTGCCAGCAGCCTGATGGGTCAGCCCCAGCATTTT. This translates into CASSLMGQPQHF. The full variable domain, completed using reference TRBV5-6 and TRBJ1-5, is DAGVTQSPTHLIKTRGQQVTLRCSPKSGHDTVSWYQQALGQGPQFIFQYYEEEERQRGNFPDRFSGHQFPNYSSELNVNALLLGDSALYLCASSLMGQPQHFGDGTRLSIL.